The 10 T cell receptor beta chains presented below share a single source sample, sequenced in a study of T cell responses to AZD1222 COVID-19 vaccine. Only in-frame clones appear in the TCRdb table, and some are missing; sequencing was by immunoSEQ multiplex PCR. The sample consists of over 130,000 clones, 92% of them appearing once. Sequenced here: peripheral blood, sampled 28 days after the second AZD1222 dose. The receptors here all came from an adult who received the AZD1222 COVID-19 vaccine.

The chain is built from TRBV5-1 and TRBJ2-3; no firm D call. Trimming stripped 9 bases from V and 3 bases from J, with 8 bases between. Germline V gene sequence: CDR1 SGHRS, CDR2 YFSETQ. This CDR3 is built from 11 residues. The CDR3 region is CATPRTDTQYF. The CDR3 bases are TGCGCCACCCCGAGGACAGATACGCAGTATTTT.

DNA of the CDR3: TGTGCCAGCAGCATAGGAAATAACAATCAGCCCCAGCATTTT. It translates to CASSIGNNNQPQHF. The V call is TRBV5-4, the J call TRBJ1-5; the D is unclear. CDR1 is SGHNT and CDR2 is YYREEE in the germline V gene (reference sequence). The CDR3 is 14 amino acids. Trimming took off 4 bases at V and 3 bases at J, with 11 bases between the two ends.

This clone was seen only once. The rearrangement uses TRBV18 and TRBJ2-7; 8 bases agree with TRBD1. The CDR3 has 15 amino acids. Germline lookup yields CDR1 KGHSH and CDR2 LQKENI. V lost 2 bases to trimming and J lost 0 bases; unmatched junction nucleotides: 3. CDR3 amino acids: CASSPVGTGSYEQYF. The CDR3 DNA follows: TGTGCCAGCTCACCAGTCGGGACAGGCTCCTACGAGCAGTACTTC.

The chain couples TRBV5-1 to TRBJ1-1, with D possibly TRBD1 on 6 matching bases. This CDR3 comprises 14 residues. CDR1 and CDR2 from the germline V gene are SGHRS and YFSETQ. The V and J ends lost 3 bases and 2 bases respectively, with 11 bases between them. The chain's CDR3 is CASSSRGGNTEAFF. CDR3 DNA sequence: TGCGCCAGCAGCTCCAGGGGAGGAAACACTGAAGCTTTCTTT.

This sequence joins TRBV10-3 and TRBJ1-1; D is possibly TRBD1 (6 bases). The V and J ends lost 0 bases and 1 base respectively, with 9 bases between them. This CDR3 spans 15 amino acids. Germline CDR1 reads ENHRY; CDR2 reads SYGVKD. The CDR3 coding sequence is TGTGCCATCAGTGAGTCATGGGGGCAGAACACTGAAGCTTTCTTT. Amino acids: CAISESWGQNTEAFF.

In the case of this clone: This sample includes further DNA sequences coding for the same CDR3. V and J are TRBV5-1 and TRBJ1-5; 7 nucleotides line up with TRBD1. Germline trimming cut 0 bases from V and 4 bases from J; bases unmatched to any gene: 1. The V gene's germline CDR1 is SGHRS and CDR2 YFSETQ. The CDR3 extends over 14 amino acids. CDR3 residues: CASSLGTGNQPQHF. The CDR3 coding sequence is TGCGCCAGCAGCTTGGGGACAGGTAATCAGCCCCAGCATTTT.

The chain joins TRBV7-2 to TRBJ2-4, with D tentatively TRBD1 (6 bases). Germline V gives CDR1 SGHTA, CDR2 FQGNSA. The V and J ends lost 4 bases and 0 bases respectively, with 19 bases between them. This CDR3 has 18 amino acids. CDR3: CASSSPMGATLAKNIQYF. As DNA, the CDR3 is TGTGCCAGCAGCTCCCCTATGGGGGCTACACTAGCCAAAAACATTCAGTACTTC.

The CDR3 DNA reads TGTGCCAGCAGCTTAGCGGGACACGAGACCCAGTACTTC. Residues: CASSLAGHETQYF. The gene calls are TRBV7-2 and TRBJ2-5; TRBD1 is a possible D gene (6 bases). The CDR3 consists of 13 residues. The V end was cut by 0 bases, the J end by 5 bases, with 7 bases between. Germline V CDR1 and CDR2: SGHTA, FQGNSA.

V and J are TRBV7-7 and TRBJ2-2; 10 positions match TRBD2. Unmatched junction bases numbered 8, after V lost 5 bases and J lost 2 bases. From germline, CDR1 is SSHAT and CDR2 FNYEAQ (reference sequence). This CDR3 region has 17 residues. DNA for the CDR3: TGTGCCAGCAGCGTGAATAGCGGGAGGATTAACACCGGGGAGCTGTTTTTT. This codes for CASSVNSGRINTGELFF.

This chain connects TRBV19 to TRBJ2-5; either TRBD1 or TRBD2 may fit D (5 bases each). Per germline, CDR1 LNHDA and CDR2 SQIVND (reference sequence). The CDR3 extends over 15 amino acids. V was pared by 6 bases and J by 4 bases, with 18 bases between. In nucleotides, the CDR3 is TGTGCCAGTAGCCGAAACGCAGGGACCCCAGAGACCCAGTACTTC. Translating it yields CASSRNAGTPETQYF.